Shown below are 32 T cell receptor beta chains from a single sample sequenced in a study of T cells in Graves' hyperthyroidism and ophthalmopathy (dated by TCRdb to about 2019). The library was made by multiplex PCR. The sequencing machine was an Illumina HiSeq 2000. The TCR beta CDR3 regions were amplified from RNA transcripts. A first-round RT-PCR of the TCR CDR3 used the HTBI primer set with the Qiagen OneStep RT-PCR kit. TCRdb ran its own pipeline on the public reads, namely fastp trimming at Q25 and MiXCR clone calling, and kept in-frame beta chains. Each entry merges the rows of one CDR3 protein and shows their most common DNA and genes. The sample table lists hundreds of thousands of distinct CDR3 sequences, about 16% of them with a count of one. 30% to 35% of the sample lies in the top ten. The source material was blood. The receptors were sampled from a woman between 25 and 40 years old with Graves' hyperthyroidism.

This clonotype has only a few counts. The chain combines TRBV12-3 or TRBV12-4 with TRBJ2-1; D ambiguous. The CDR3 is 14 residues long. V lost 3 bases and J lost 7, with 13 bases in between. CDR3 DNA sequence: TGTGCCAGCAGTTTCGGAGTGGGCCCTAATGAGCAGTTCTTC. It codes for CASSFGVGPNEQFF.

This clonotype has a handful of counts. The V call is TRBV18, the J call TRBJ1-2; 7 bases fit TRBD1. This CDR3 is 17 amino acids long. Germline V lookup: CDR1 KGHSH, CDR2 LQKENI. Losses at the gene ends were 1 base for V and 6 bases for J; bases not matched to a gene: 14. CDR3 sequence (DNA): TGTGCCAGCTCACCACGCCAGGGGGTCAGTGGTGGAGATGGCTACACCTTC. Translated, it gives CASSPRQGVSGGDGYTF.

The table lists this clonotype with many counts. The gene calls are TRBV3-1 and TRBJ1-3, with 9 bases that match TRBD1. The CDR3 runs 16 residues. Trimming removed 6 bases from V and 4 bases from J; junction bases left unmatched: 10. CDR1 is LGHDT and CDR2 is YNNKEL in the germline V gene (reference sequence). CDR3 in amino acids: CASRPSGTGPGNTIYF. The CDR3 DNA reads as TGTGCCAGCAGACCAAGTGGGACAGGGCCAGGAAACACCATATATTTT.

This chain joins TRBV24-1 and TRBJ1-5; no definite D call. The CDR3 contains 14 residues. V gave up 3 bases and J gave up 0 bases, with 5 bases separating them. Per germline, CDR1 KGHDR and CDR2 SFDVKD. CDR3 residues: CATSDAGSNQPQHF. CDR3 nucleotide sequence: TGTGCCACCAGTGATGCCGGTAGCAATCAGCCCCAGCATTTT.

This clonotype was found a few times. A much larger clone differs by one base, so this may be a read error. J is TRBJ2-7 and V is TRBV20-1; 9 bases map to TRBD2. Near its end, the DNA agrees better with TRBJ2-1, so the J call may be wrong. CDR3 length: 13 amino acids. Germline-derived CDR1 and CDR2 are DFQATT and SNEGSKA (reference sequence). The CDR3 DNA sequence: TGCAGTGCGGCCGGGACTAGCTCCTACGAGCAGTTCTTC. It yields the protein CSAAGTSSYEQFF.

With respect to this clonotype: This may stem from a read error, because a much larger clone lies one nucleotide away. CDR3 bases: TGTGCCAGCAGCCATGGGACTAGCGGGAGGAACAATGAGCGGTTCTTC. Translation: CASSHGTSGRNNERFF. This chain connects TRBV7-3 to TRBJ2-1, with 15 bases identical to TRBD2. Germline V gives CDR1 SGHTA, CDR2 FQGTGA. The CDR3 extends over 16 amino acids.

About this clonotype itself: Since a much larger clone is just one base distant, this may be a read error. The chain combines TRBV13 with TRBJ2-5, with 7 bases fitting TRBD1. Germline assignment: CDR1 PRHDT and CDR2 FYEKMQ (reference sequence). Unmatched junction bases numbered 9, after V lost 9 bases and J lost 2 bases. The CDR3 runs 14 residues. The CDR3 reads CARSMNRGQETQYF. CDR3 nucleotide sequence: TGTGCCAGGAGCATGAACAGGGGACAAGAGACCCAGTACTTC.

This clonotype was seen many times. The rearrangement links TRBV12-3 or TRBV12-4 to TRBJ2-3, with 8 bases matching TRBD2. The CDR3 contains 16 residues. Losses at the gene ends were 6 bases for V and 2 bases for J; bases not matched to a gene: 10. CDR3 in amino acids: CASRRDTSGNTDTQYF. CDR3 in DNA: TGTGCCAGCAGAAGAGATACTAGCGGCAACACAGATACGCAGTATTTT.

This clonotype is medium-sized by share. Here the CDR3 reads CAWDGTSGYEQYF. CDR3 coding DNA: TGTGCCTGGGACGGGACTAGCGGCTACGAGCAGTACTTC. This rearrangement joins TRBV30 to TRBJ2-7, with TRBD2 matching 11 bases. Germline V lookup: CDR1 GTSNPN, CDR2 SVGIG (reference sequence). J was trimmed by 3 bases and V by 5 bases; bases with no gene match: 3. The CDR3 totals 13 residues.

This clonotype was seen many times. The chain couples TRBV5-5 to TRBJ1-1; D call uncertain. The CDR3 length is 13 residues. The germline V and J ends were trimmed by 2 bases and 1 base, with 6 bases remaining between them. The germline CDR1 and CDR2 sequences are SGHKS and YYEKEE (reference sequence). The CDR3, as DNA: TGTGCCAGCAGCTTACAGTGGAACACTGAAGCTTTCTTT. This codes for CASSLQWNTEAFF.

This clonotype was detected many times. The chain employs TRBV2 and TRBJ2-3; D is perhaps TRBD1 or TRBD2 (6 bases each). V was trimmed by 6 bases and J by 2 bases, leaving 24 bases between them. Germline lookup yields CDR1 SNHLY and CDR2 FYNNEI. The CDR3 runs 18 residues. The CDR3 DNA reads TGTGCCAGCAGGGGGGCGATTGGCGGGACTCAAAACACAGATACGCAGTATTTT. It encodes CASRGAIGGTQNTDTQYF.

The chain joins TRBV29-1 to TRBJ1-1; D is undetermined. The CDR3 spans 11 residues. The germline V gene has CDR1 SQVTM and CDR2 ANQGSEA. Trimming pared 5 bases from V and 5 bases from J, leaving 9 bases between. The CDR3 nucleotides are TGCAGCGTTTCGACCGGGACTGAAGCTTTCTTT. This codes for CSVSTGTEAFF.

This clonotype was observed at least ten times. The J gene is TRBJ2-7, the V gene TRBV2, with D maybe TRBD2 (5 bases). V was cut by 9 bases and J by 6 bases, with 15 bases left in between. In germline, CDR1 is SNHLY, CDR2 FYNNEI. This CDR3 has 12 residues. The CDR3 region is CASSSVAGEQYF. CDR3 bases: TGTGCCAGTAGTTCAGTGGCGGGCGAGCAGTACTTC.

This chain links TRBV28 with TRBJ2-3; the match to TRBD1 covers 9 bases. Per germline, CDR1 MDHEN and CDR2 SYDVKM. With V trimmed by 6 bases and J by 6 bases, 10 bases remained unmatched. The CDR3 extends over 15 amino acids. For the CDR3, the DNA is TGTGCCAGCAGCTCACCCGGGACAGGGATCGATACGCAGTATTTT. It specifies CASSSPGTGIDTQYF.

This chain links TRBV9 with TRBJ2-7; D ambiguous. Per the germline V gene, CDR1 is SGDLS and CDR2 is YYNGEE. Trimming removed 2 bases from V and 5 bases from J, with 2 bases in between. This CDR3 comprises 10 residues. This CDR3 reads CASSVNEQYF. The CDR3 coding sequence is TGTGCCAGCAGCGTTAACGAGCAGTACTTC.

The table lists this clonotype with a few counts. V is TRBV20-1 and J is TRBJ1-2; D is undetermined. V lost 6 bases to trimming and J lost 5 bases, with 16 bases between them. The CDR3 spans 13 residues. The germline CDR1 and CDR2 sequences are DFQATT and SNEGSKA (reference sequence). The CDR3 sequence: CSAPPFTAYGYTF. CDR3 nucleotides: TGCAGTGCCCCTCCCTTTACAGCTTATGGCTACACCTTC.

This clonotype was recorded at least ten times. This chain links TRBV6-1 with TRBJ2-7, with D tentatively TRBD2 (6 bases). Deletions cut 8 bases from V and 4 bases from J, with 15 bases between. Germline V lookup: CDR1 MNHNS, CDR2 SASEGT. This CDR3 is 13 amino acids long. In nucleotides, the CDR3 is TGTGCCAGCGAACGGCCCGGGGGTTACGAGCAGTACTTC. Amino acids: CASERPGGYEQYF.

This clonotype was counted at least ten times. V and J are TRBV2 and TRBJ2-7; D is perhaps TRBD2 (6 bases). Trimming left V 7 bases short and J 5 bases short, with 24 bases between. The CDR3 has 16 amino acids. The V gene's germline CDR1 is SNHLY and CDR2 FYNNEI. The CDR3, as DNA: TGTGCCAGCATTTACGGGCCGGGACTGGGCATCAACGAGCAGTACTTC. It is translated as CASIYGPGLGINEQYF.

Regarding this clonotype: Possible read error: a much larger clone is one base away. The rearrangement joins TRBV4-2 to TRBJ1-1; D not resolved. CDR3 length equals 15 residues. Germline loops: CDR1 LGHNA, CDR2 YNFKEQ. The DNA for the CDR3 is TGTGGCAGCAGCCGGAGTGTGCGTGAGAACACTGAAGCTTTCTTT. This translates into CGSSRSVRENTEAFF.

Turning to this clonotype: This may arise from a read error, as a much more abundant clone is one base away. The V call is TRBV4-2, the J call TRBJ1-2, with D uncertain. V was clipped by 0 bases and J by 6 bases, with 11 bases between them. Germline-derived CDR1 and CDR2 are LGHNA and YNFKEQ. CDR3 size: 14 residues. This CDR3 is CASSQEEGTNGYTF. CDR3 nucleotide sequence: TGTGCCAGCAGCCAAGAAGAGGGAACGAATGGCTACACCTTC.

J is TRBJ2-1 and V is TRBV15; D gene uncertain. Germline-derived CDR1 and CDR2 are LNHNV and YYDKDF (reference sequence). This CDR3 is built from 14 residues. V was clipped by 4 bases and J by 2 bases, with 9 bases between them. The CDR3 bases are TGTGCCACCAGCACGATGACGGCCTACAATGAGCAGTTCTTC. It specifies CATSTMTAYNEQFF.

V is TRBV7-2 and J is TRBJ1-2; 8 bases match TRBD1. The V gene's germline CDR1 is SGHTA and CDR2 FQGNSA. This CDR3 region has 15 residues. After removal of 5 bases from V and 7 bases from J, the junction contained 12 bases not matched to a gene. The CDR3: CASSRYDRGSAGYTF. Here the CDR3 DNA reads TGTGCCAGCAGCAGATACGACAGGGGATCTGCTGGCTACACCTTC.

The chain uses TRBV19 and TRBJ1-1; D may be TRBD1 (6 bases). The CDR3 loop spans 14 amino acids. Per germline, CDR1 LNHDA and CDR2 SQIVND (reference sequence). With 1 base removed from V and 3 bases from J, the gap between germline ends came to 9 bases. The CDR3 DNA reads TGTGCCAGTAGTATAGGGTCAGGGGACACTGAAGCTTTCTTT. Translation: CASSIGSGDTEAFF.

This clonotype was counted many times. V usage is TRBV11-2 and J usage is TRBJ2-3; no clear D gene. The CDR3 covers 14 residues. The germline V gene encodes CDR1 SGHAT and CDR2 FQNNGV. Trimming left V 5 bases short and J 3 bases short, with 12 bases between. For the CDR3, the DNA is TGTGCCAGCAGCCAAACCCAATTTACAGATACGCAGTATTTT. Its protein product is CASSQTQFTDTQYF.

This clonotype was observed many times. This rearrangement joins TRBV3-1 to TRBJ2-1; maybe TRBD1 (6 bases). Trimming cost V 0 bases and J 14 bases, with 11 bases left between them. The CDR3 contains 12 residues. The germline gives CDR1 LGHDT, CDR2 YNNKEL (reference sequence). This CDR3 is CASSQDVQGKFF. The CDR3, as DNA: TGTGCCAGCAGCCAAGATGTCCAGGGGAAGTTCTTC.

This clonotype was detected only a few times. The chain carries TRBV18 and TRBJ2-1; D call uncertain. The V gene lost 6 bases and the J gene lost 5 bases, with 17 bases spanning the gap. CDR3 length: 15 amino acids. Germline V CDR1 and CDR2: KGHSH, LQKENI. CDR3 sequence reads: CASSTRDTTNNEQFF. As DNA, the CDR3 is TGTGCCAGCTCTACACGAGACACTACTAACAATGAGCAGTTCTTC.

The sample holds many counts of this clonotype. The chain combines TRBV5-1 with TRBJ2-7, with 9 bases matching TRBD1. The CDR3 is made up of 14 amino acids. The J segment lost 7 bases and the V segment lost 4 bases, leaving 9 bases of the junction unmatched. Germline CDR1 reads SGHRS; CDR2 reads YFSETQ. The CDR3 DNA reads as TGCGCCAGCAGCGCCGGGACAGGGACAGGGGAGCAGTACTTC. Residues: CASSAGTGTGEQYF. The complete variable domain, with remaining parts taken from reference TRBV5-1 and TRBJ2-7, reads KAGVTQTPRYLIKTRGQQVTLSCSPISGHRSVSWYQQTPGQGLQFLFEYFSETQRNKGNFPGRFSGRQFSNSRSEMNVSTLELGDSALYLCASSAGTGTGEQYFGPGTRLTVT.

This clonotype has just a few counts. The rearrangement uses TRBV2 and TRBJ1-5; 7 bases fit TRBD1. V lost 1 base, J lost 3 bases, and 3 bases stayed unmatched. This CDR3 has 15 residues. The germline CDR1 and CDR2 sequences are SNHLY and FYNNEI. CDR3 sequence: CASSEEQGSNQPQHF. In DNA form, the CDR3 reads TGTGCCAGCAGTGAAGAACAGGGGTCCAATCAGCCCCAGCATTTT.

There are many counts of this clonotype. The chain uses TRBV7-8 and TRBJ2-1; 7 nucleotides match TRBD2. The length of the CDR3 is 14 residues. CDR1 is SGHVS, CDR2 FQNEAQ, per germline. The ends lost 7 bases at V and 7 bases at J; junction bases unmatched: 10. The CDR3 spells CASTPGGFWNEQFF. The CDR3 nucleotides read TGTGCCAGCACCCCCGGGGGGTTTTGGAATGAGCAGTTCTTC.

This clonotype has a count of ten or more. This chain links TRBV20-1 with TRBJ2-4; D gene uncertain. V was cut by 2 bases and J by 7 bases, with 15 bases left in between. CDR1 is DFQATT, CDR2 SNEGSKA, per germline (reference sequence). The CDR3 has 14 residues. The CDR3 sequence is CSARSAAKVNIQYF. Here the CDR3 DNA reads TGCAGTGCTAGATCTGCTGCGAAGGTGAACATTCAGTACTTC.

This clonotype has a count of ten or more. V usage is TRBV20-1 and J usage is TRBJ2-1; 12 bases fit TRBD2. The CDR3 consists of 18 residues. J gave up 4 bases and V 0 bases, and 10 bases lay outside the gene matches. Germline V gives CDR1 DFQATT, CDR2 SNEGSKA (reference sequence). The CDR3 DNA reads TGCAGTGCTAGAGATTGGCTAGCGGGAGGGAAGGGGTACAATGAGCAGTTCTTC. The encoded protein is CSARDWLAGGKGYNEQFF.

The rearrangement joins TRBV6-5 to TRBJ2-3, with TRBD2 identical over 12 bases. Losses at the gene ends were 2 bases for V and 6 bases for J; bases not matched to a gene: 3. Germline CDR1 is MNHEY and CDR2 is SVGAGI. This CDR3 contains 15 residues. The CDR3, as DNA: TGTGCCAGCAGTTACATGACTAGCGGGAGCGATACGCAGTATTTT. Translation: CASSYMTSGSDTQYF.